This passage covers 22 T cell receptor beta chains from one sample sequenced in a study of neurological immune-mediated disorders. Using its own MiXCR run on the 5' RACE reads, TCRdb lists one record per CDR3 protein. Of tens of thousands of distinct CDR3 sequences in the sample, roughly 15% were seen once. Time point in this sample: longitudinal time-point 1 (baseline). The sequenced sample was PBMCs. These receptors were collected from a female donor with HTLV-1-associated myelopathy (HAM/TSP).

This clonotype was seen ten or more times. This rearrangement joins TRBV7-9 to TRBJ2-3; TRBD1 aligns across 8 bases. The CDR3 consists of 16 residues. The ends lost 4 bases at V and 1 base at J; junction bases unmatched: 7. Germline V gene lookup returns CDR1 SEHNR and CDR2 FQNEAQ (reference sequence). CDR3: CASSSLDREGTDTQYF. For the CDR3, the DNA is TGTGCCAGCAGCTCTCTGGACAGGGAAGGCACAGATACGCAGTATTTT.

This clonotype was picked up many times. The chain joins TRBV7-2 to TRBJ2-3; D remains ambiguous. The CDR3 loop spans 14 amino acids. V gave up 0 bases and J gave up 6 bases, with 10 bases separating them. Germline lookup yields CDR1 SGHTA and CDR2 FQGNSA. The CDR3 DNA is TGTGCCAGCAGCTTAGCGGTTATAGAGGATACGCAGTATTTT. Amino acids: CASSLAVIEDTQYF. Full variable domain (missing parts from reference TRBV7-2 and TRBJ2-3): GAGVSQSPSNKVTEKGKDVELRCDPISGHTALYWYRQSLGQGLEFLIYFQGNSAPDKSGLPSDRFSAERTGGSVSTLTIQRTQQEDSAVYLCASSLAVIEDTQYFGPGTRLTVL.

This clonotype was picked up many times. The V and J genes are TRBV11-2 and TRBJ2-7; weak D call: TRBD1 (6 bases). The CDR3 has 14 residues. V was shortened by 6 bases and J by 1 base, with 13 bases between the two germline ends. Germline loops: CDR1 SGHAT, CDR2 FQNNGV. CDR3 nucleotides: TGTGCCAGCAGATTGCTAGGACAGTCCTACGAGCAGTACTTC. Amino acids: CASRLLGQSYEQYF. The whole variable domain, remainder taken from reference TRBV11-2 and TRBJ2-7, is EAGVAQSPRYKIIEKRQSVAFWCNPISGHATLYWYQQILGQGPKLLIQFQNNGVVDDSQLPKDRFSAERLKGVDSTLKIQPAKLEDSAVYLCASRLLGQSYEQYFGPGTRLTVT.

The rearrangement uses TRBV18 and TRBJ2-2, with TRBD1 as a possible D gene (6 bases). Trimming pared 1 base from V and 0 bases from J, leaving 9 bases between. Germline CDR1 KGHSH, CDR2 LQKENI. The CDR3 contains 16 residues. In DNA, the CDR3 is TGTGCCAGCTCACCACTTCGGACAGCGAACACCGGGGAGCTGTTTTTT. This gives the protein CASSPLRTANTGELFF.

This clonotype was recorded at least ten times. The chain links TRBV5-1 to TRBJ2-2; TRBD2 agrees at 10 bases. The CDR3 runs 17 residues. V trimming: 4 bases; J trimming: 1 base; junction bases outside the gene matches: 7. The V gene's germline CDR1 is SGHRS and CDR2 YFSETQ. This chain's CDR3 is CASSRRLAGVNTGELFF. DNA for the CDR3: TGCGCCAGCAGCCGGCGGCTAGCGGGGGTGAACACCGGGGAGCTGTTTTTT.

CDR3 sequence: CASSLDSGGTGELFF. The CDR3, as DNA: TGCGCCAGCAGCTTGGATAGTGGCGGCACCGGGGAGCTGTTTTTT. The gene calls are TRBV5-1 and TRBJ2-2; D uncertain. The CDR3 spans 15 residues. Germline-derived CDR1 and CDR2 are SGHRS and YFSETQ. V was trimmed by 0 bases and J by 4 bases, leaving 10 bases between them.

This clonotype was counted at least ten times. The chain employs TRBV3-1 and TRBJ1-1; 8 nucleotides line up with TRBD1. Germline V gives CDR1 LGHDT, CDR2 YNNKEL (reference sequence). CDR3 size: 12 residues. V lost 1 base, J lost 11 bases, and 3 bases stayed unmatched. CDR3 protein: CASSQGWTGAFF. CDR3 DNA: TGTGCCAGCAGCCAAGGGTGGACAGGGGCTTTCTTT.

This clonotype appeared many times. The chain carries TRBV20-1 and TRBJ1-4; 9 nucleotides match TRBD1. CDR3 length equals 14 residues. Germline assignment: CDR1 DFQATT and CDR2 SNEGSKA (reference sequence). V gave up 1 base and J gave up 7 bases; unmatched junction bases: 4. The CDR3 reads CSARAGQGSEKLFF. CDR3 in DNA: TGCAGTGCTAGAGCGGGACAGGGTTCTGAAAAACTGTTTTTT.

As regards this clonotype: One junction end does not reproduce the germline sequence, and a read error may be involved. The genes are TRBV5-1 and TRBJ2-7; 11 bases are a match to TRBD1. CDR3 length equals 14 residues. The germline CDR1 and CDR2 sequences are SGHRS and YFSETQ. The CDR3 DNA is TGTGCCAGCAGCTCGAGCGGACAGGGGGCGAAGCAGCACTTC. This sequence encodes CASSSSGQGAKQHF.

This clonotype was seen at least ten times. This chain connects TRBV4-1 to TRBJ2-7; 11 bases align to TRBD1. The CDR3 consists of 15 residues. Germline CDR1 reads MGHRA; CDR2 reads YSYEKL. After removal of 1 base from V and 6 bases from J, the junction contained 5 bases not matched to a gene. This chain's CDR3 is CASSQAPGTGGEQYF. CDR3 coding DNA: TGCGCCAGCAGCCAAGCCCCCGGGACAGGGGGCGAGCAGTACTTC.

The chain is built from TRBV12-3 or TRBV12-4 and TRBJ1-5; 10 nucleotides match TRBD1. The CDR3 totals 15 residues. Trimming at V came to 7 bases and at J to 6 bases, leaving 9 bases not matched to a gene. DNA of the CDR3: TGTGCCAGCATCCGCGGGACAGGGGTGACTCAGCCCCAGCATTTT. Its protein product is CASIRGTGVTQPQHF.

At least ten counts were recorded for this clonotype. J is TRBJ2-5 and V is TRBV27, with D possibly TRBD2 on 5 matching bases. Germline CDR1 reads MNHEY; CDR2 reads SMNVEV (reference sequence). V gave up 1 base and J gave up 4 bases, with 10 bases separating them. There are 14 residues in the CDR3. The chain's CDR3 is CASSLLLARETQYF. As DNA, the CDR3 is TGTGCCAGCAGTTTATTGCTAGCACGAGAGACCCAGTACTTC.

This clonotype came up many times. The V call is TRBV5-1, the J call TRBJ2-5; D remains unclear. The CDR3 has 14 residues. Germline-derived CDR1 and CDR2 are SGHRS and YFSETQ. With 1 base removed from V and 3 bases from J, the gap between germline ends came to 10 bases. The CDR3 sequence is CASSLQGRKETQYF. CDR3 coding DNA: TGCGCCAGCAGCTTGCAAGGCAGGAAAGAGACCCAGTACTTC.

This clonotype was counted many times. The chain is built from TRBV5-1 and TRBJ2-7, with TRBD1 as a possible D gene (6 bases). In germline, CDR1 is SGHRS, CDR2 YFSETQ. The length of the CDR3 is 14 residues. Trimming removed 0 bases from V and 1 base from J, with 8 bases in between. The CDR3 protein is CASSLEQGSYEQYF. Here the CDR3 DNA reads TGCGCCAGCAGCTTGGAACAGGGATCCTACGAGCAGTACTTC.

This clonotype was counted a single time. Here the CDR3 reads CASSLFGTGEQFF. The CDR3 DNA follows: TGTGCCAGCAGTTTATTCGGAACGGGTGAGCAGTTCTTC. This chain uses TRBV28 with TRBJ2-1; D is undetermined. The germline V and J ends were trimmed by 1 base and 9 bases, with 10 bases remaining between them. The germline V gene has CDR1 MDHEN and CDR2 SYDVKM. The CDR3 runs to 13 residues.

In this sample, this clonotype turned up many times. The rearrangement uses TRBV4-1 and TRBJ1-1; the D gene is possibly TRBD1 (6 bases). There are 15 residues in the CDR3. The germline gives CDR1 MGHRA, CDR2 YSYEKL. V shed 3 bases and J shed 5 bases, with 16 bases lying between them. In DNA, the CDR3 is TGCGCCAGCAGCCACTCGGGCTTCCAGGGGACTGAAGCTTTCTTT. Encoded protein: CASSHSGFQGTEAFF.

This clonotype was detected ten times or more. The rearrangement links TRBV30 to TRBJ2-1; the D gene is possibly TRBD2 (6 bases). CDR3 length: 15 amino acids. Trimming left V 7 bases short and J 9 bases short, with 25 bases between. In germline, CDR1 is GTSNPN, CDR2 SVGIG (reference sequence). The CDR3 coding sequence is TGTGCCTCCCGGATCCCTCGAGGCGCAGCGGGTGAGCAGTTCTTC. As protein: CASRIPRGAAGEQFF.

This clonotype occurred many times. The chain is built from TRBV12-3 or TRBV12-4 and TRBJ1-1; 9 bases map to TRBD1. The CDR3 extends over 16 amino acids. Unmatched junction bases numbered 12, after V lost 5 bases and J lost 5 bases. The CDR3 DNA reads TGTGCCAGCAGTGACACCGGGACAGGGATTTATACTGAAGCTTTCTTT. Translated: CASSDTGTGIYTEAFF.

Only a few counts were recorded for this clonotype. This chain uses TRBV5-1 with TRBJ1-1, with a weak D call TRBD1 (6 bases). CDR1 SGHRS and CDR2 YFSETQ come from the germline V gene. V lost 5 bases and J 0 bases, leaving 14 bases between the germline ends. The CDR3 has 15 amino acids. CDR3 protein: CASSLQGYMNTEAFF. Here the CDR3 DNA reads TGCGCCAGCAGTCTACAGGGCTACATGAACACTGAAGCTTTCTTT.

This clonotype was counted a few times. The chain joins TRBV7-9 to TRBJ2-3; 8 bases are a match to TRBD2. Germline V gene sequence: CDR1 SEHNR, CDR2 FQNEAQ (reference sequence). V shed 6 bases and J 1 base; nucleotides not matched to a gene: 3. This CDR3 is 14 amino acids long. In nucleotides, the CDR3 is TGTGCCAGCAGTGGACTAGCTCGCACAGATACGCAGTATTTT. Amino acid sequence: CASSGLARTDTQYF.

In its sample, this clonotype was seen many times. A read error may produce the germline difference seen at one junction end. The rearrangement links TRBV12-3 or TRBV12-4 to TRBJ2-3; no firm D call. The CDR3 is made up of 14 amino acids. The CDR3 coding sequence is TGCGCCAGCAGCTTGGGTGCCTCAACAGATACGCAGTATTTT. Amino acid sequence: CASSLGASTDTQYF.

This clonotype was counted between two and nine times. The V and J genes are TRBV28 and TRBJ2-7; D might be TRBD1 (6 bases). This CDR3 comprises 12 residues. V shed 8 bases and J shed 5 bases, with 13 bases lying between them. The germline V gene has CDR1 MDHEN and CDR2 SYDVKM. The CDR3 spells CASSEQGHEQYF. The CDR3 DNA reads TGTGCCAGCTCCGAACAGGGCCACGAGCAGTACTTC.